This record covers a single TCR beta chain. Its antigen is undetermined. A read error may produce the germline difference seen at one junction end. The data derive from a study of tumor and adjacent non-tumor tissue in lung cancer. Study-wide context: Patients were aged about 31 to 85, ten or so men and 5 women, stage I to III.

The germline CDR1 and CDR2 sequences are WNHNN and SYGVQD (reference sequence). The CDR3 consists of 15 residues. Three rounds of nested PCR, following a modified ARM-PCR protocol, produced the TCRbeta library. TCRdb passed the multiplex PCR reads through MiXCR, listing each CDR3 protein once. The table records more than 45,000 distinct CDR3 sequences, roughly 69% of them present only once. This sample's RNA came from whole unsorted tissue. More than 3 cm separated this lung sample from the edge of the tumor. The study, taken as a whole, reports: Top 100 clones took a larger repertoire share in normal lung. TCR diversity was significantly greater in tumor than normal lung tissue.

The specimen was distant non-tumor lung tissue. The receptor was derived from a woman aged 55 to 70 with non-small cell lung cancer. The J gene is TRBJ2-1, the V gene TRBV10-1, with a tentative D call TRBD1 (6 bases). In nucleotides, the CDR3 is TGCGCCAGCAGTCAGAGGGGGAGCTCCTACAATGAGCAATTCTTC. It is translated as CASSQRGSSYNEQFF.